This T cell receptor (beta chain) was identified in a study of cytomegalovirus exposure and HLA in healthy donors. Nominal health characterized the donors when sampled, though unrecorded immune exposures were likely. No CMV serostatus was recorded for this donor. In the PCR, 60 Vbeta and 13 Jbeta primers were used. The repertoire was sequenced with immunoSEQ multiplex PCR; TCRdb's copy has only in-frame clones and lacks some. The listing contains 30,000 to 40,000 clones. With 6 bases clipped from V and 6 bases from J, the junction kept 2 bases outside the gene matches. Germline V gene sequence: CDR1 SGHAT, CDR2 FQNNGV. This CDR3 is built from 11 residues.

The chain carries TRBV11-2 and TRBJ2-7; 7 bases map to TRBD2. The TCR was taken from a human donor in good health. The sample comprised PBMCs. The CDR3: CASRRGTEQYF. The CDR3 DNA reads TGTGCCAGCAGGCGGGGGACCGAGCAGTACTTC.